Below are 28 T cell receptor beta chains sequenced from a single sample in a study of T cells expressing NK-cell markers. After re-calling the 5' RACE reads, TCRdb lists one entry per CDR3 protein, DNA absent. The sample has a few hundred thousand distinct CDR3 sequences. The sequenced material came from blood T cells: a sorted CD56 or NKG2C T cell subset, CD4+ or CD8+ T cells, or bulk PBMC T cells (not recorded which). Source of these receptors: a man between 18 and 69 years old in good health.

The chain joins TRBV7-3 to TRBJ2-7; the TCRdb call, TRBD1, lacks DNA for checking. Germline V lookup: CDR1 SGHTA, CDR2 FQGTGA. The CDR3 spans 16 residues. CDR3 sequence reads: CASSFPRQEAQYEQYF.

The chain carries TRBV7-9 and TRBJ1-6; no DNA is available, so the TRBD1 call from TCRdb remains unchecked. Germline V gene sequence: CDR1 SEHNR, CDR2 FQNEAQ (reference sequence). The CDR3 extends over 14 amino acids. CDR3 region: CASSGQSVNSPLHF.

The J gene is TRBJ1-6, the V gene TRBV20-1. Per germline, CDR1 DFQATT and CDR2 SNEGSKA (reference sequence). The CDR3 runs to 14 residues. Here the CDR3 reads CSAYGTLENSPLHF.

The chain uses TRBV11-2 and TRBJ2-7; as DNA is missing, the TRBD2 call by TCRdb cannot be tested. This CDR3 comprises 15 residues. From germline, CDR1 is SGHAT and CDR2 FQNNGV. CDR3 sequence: CASSFYRPGGYEQYF.

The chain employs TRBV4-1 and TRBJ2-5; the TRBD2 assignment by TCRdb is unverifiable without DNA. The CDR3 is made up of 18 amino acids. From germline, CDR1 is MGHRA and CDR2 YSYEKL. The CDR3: CASSQVGGAPGKRETQYF.

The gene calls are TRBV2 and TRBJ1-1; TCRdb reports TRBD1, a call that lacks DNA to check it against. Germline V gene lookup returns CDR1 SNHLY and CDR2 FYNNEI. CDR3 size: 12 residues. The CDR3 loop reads CATVGTNTEAFF.

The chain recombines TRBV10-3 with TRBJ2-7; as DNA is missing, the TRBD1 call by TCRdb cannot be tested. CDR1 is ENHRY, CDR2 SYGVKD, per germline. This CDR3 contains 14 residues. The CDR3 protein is CAISPGAGSYEQYF.

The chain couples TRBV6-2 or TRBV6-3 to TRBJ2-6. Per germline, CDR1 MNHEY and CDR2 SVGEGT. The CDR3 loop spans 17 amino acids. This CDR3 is CASSFSTGYSGANVLTF.

CDR3 amino acids: CASDGGASNQPQHF. The gene calls are TRBV6-1 and TRBJ1-5; TCRdb selects TRBD1, and the lack of DNA leaves this call unchecked. Germline V gene sequence: CDR1 MNHNS, CDR2 SASEGT. The CDR3 covers 14 residues.

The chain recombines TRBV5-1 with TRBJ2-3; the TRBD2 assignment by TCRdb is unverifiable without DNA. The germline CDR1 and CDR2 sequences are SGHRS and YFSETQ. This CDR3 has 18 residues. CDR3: CASSPGLAGGSTTDTQYF.

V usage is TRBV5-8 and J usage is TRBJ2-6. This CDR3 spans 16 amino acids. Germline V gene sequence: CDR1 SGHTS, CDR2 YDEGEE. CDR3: CASSLVPDIGANVLTF.

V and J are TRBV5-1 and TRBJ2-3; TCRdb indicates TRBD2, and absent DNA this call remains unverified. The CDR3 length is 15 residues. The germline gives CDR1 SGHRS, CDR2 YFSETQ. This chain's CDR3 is CASRDQAGGQGTQYF.

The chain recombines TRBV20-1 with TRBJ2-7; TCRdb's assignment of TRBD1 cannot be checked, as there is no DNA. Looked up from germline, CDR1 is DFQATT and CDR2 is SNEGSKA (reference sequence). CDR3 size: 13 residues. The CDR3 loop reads CSAGTGRDYEQYF.

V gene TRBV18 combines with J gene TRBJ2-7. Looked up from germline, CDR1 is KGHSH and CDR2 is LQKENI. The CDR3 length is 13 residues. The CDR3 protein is CASSPASTYEQYF.

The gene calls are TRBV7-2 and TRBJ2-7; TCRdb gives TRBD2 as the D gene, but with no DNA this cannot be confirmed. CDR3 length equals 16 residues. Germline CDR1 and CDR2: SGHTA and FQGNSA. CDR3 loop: CASSYSSGGANHEQYF.

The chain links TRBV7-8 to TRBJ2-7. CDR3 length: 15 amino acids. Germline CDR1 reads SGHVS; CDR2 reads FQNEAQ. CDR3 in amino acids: CASSWGTGSSYEQYF. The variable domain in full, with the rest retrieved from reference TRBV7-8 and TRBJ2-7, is GAGVSQSPRYKVAKRGQDVALRCDPISGHVSLFWYQQALGQGPEFLTYFQNEAQLDKSGLPSDRFFAERPEGSVSTLKIQRTQQEDSAVYLCASSWGTGSSYEQYFGPGTRLTVT.

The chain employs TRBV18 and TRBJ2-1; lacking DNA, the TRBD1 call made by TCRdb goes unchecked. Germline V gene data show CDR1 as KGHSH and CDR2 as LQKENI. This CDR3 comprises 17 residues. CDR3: CASSLPGRGALYNEQFF.

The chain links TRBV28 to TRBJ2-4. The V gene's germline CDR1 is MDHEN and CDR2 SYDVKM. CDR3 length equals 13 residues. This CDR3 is CASSFFAGTIQYF.

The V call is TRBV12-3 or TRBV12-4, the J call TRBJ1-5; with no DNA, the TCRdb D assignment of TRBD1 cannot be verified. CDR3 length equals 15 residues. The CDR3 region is CASQGGTPFNQPQHF.

CDR3 sequence: CATRTTGGASNQPQHF. The V and J genes are TRBV6-5 and TRBJ1-5; the TRBD1 assignment by TCRdb is unverifiable without DNA. The CDR3 has 16 amino acids. Germline V gene sequence: CDR1 MNHEY, CDR2 SVGAGI.

The CDR3 is CASSFVFGTGAEQYF. This chain links TRBV5-1 with TRBJ2-7; absent DNA, TCRdb's TRBD1 call cannot be checked. The CDR3 runs 15 residues. Germline CDR1 SGHRS, CDR2 YFSETQ.

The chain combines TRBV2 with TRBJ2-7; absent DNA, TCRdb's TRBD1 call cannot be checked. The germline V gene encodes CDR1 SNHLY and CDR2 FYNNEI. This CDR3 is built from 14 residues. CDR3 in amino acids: CASAGTEKTYEQYF.

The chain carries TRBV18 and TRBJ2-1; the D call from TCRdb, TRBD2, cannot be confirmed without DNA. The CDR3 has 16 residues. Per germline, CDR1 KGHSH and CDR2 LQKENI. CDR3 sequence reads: CASSPAASGVANEQFF.

CDR3 amino acids: CSVVSIGGRRNEQFF. V is TRBV29-1 and J is TRBJ2-1; the TCRdb D gene call, TRBD2, has no DNA to confirm it. Germline V gene lookup returns CDR1 SQVTM and CDR2 ANQGSEA. The CDR3 is 15 amino acids.

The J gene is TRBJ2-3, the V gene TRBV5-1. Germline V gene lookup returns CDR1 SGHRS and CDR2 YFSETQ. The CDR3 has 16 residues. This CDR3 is CASSLGSKNPTDTQYF.

CDR3 amino acids: CASRLGRGGYNEQFF. The rearrangement joins TRBV27 to TRBJ2-1; without DNA, the TCRdb call of TRBD2 cannot be checked. This CDR3 comprises 15 residues. CDR1 and CDR2 from the germline V gene are MNHEY and SMNVEV (reference sequence).

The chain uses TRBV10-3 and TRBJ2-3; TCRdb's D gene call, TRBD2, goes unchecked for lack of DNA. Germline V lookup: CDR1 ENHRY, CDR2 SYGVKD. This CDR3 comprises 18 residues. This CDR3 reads CAIGTSGGAARPTDTQYF.

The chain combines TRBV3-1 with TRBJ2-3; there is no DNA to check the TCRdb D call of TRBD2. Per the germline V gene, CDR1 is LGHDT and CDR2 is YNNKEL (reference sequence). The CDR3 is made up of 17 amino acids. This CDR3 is CASSQRTSGASTDTQYF.